This T cell receptor beta chain stems from a study of early T cells in non-severe SARS-CoV-2 infection. Findings and limits, study-wide: Reliance on VDJdb matching favored anti-spike CD8 responses; private and CD4 specificities were missed.

The CDR3 is 10 residues long. Germline V gene lookup returns CDR1 SQVTM and CDR2 ANQGSEA. V lost 7 bases, J lost 3 bases, and 4 bases lay in between. TCRdb analysed the 5' RACE reads with MiXCR anew, one entry per CDR3 protein. The sample includes over 95,000 distinct CDR3 sequences, over 15% of them seen just once. Only a few counts were recorded for this clonotype. Its antigen is currently unknown. Sequencing was done on a sample of whole blood. The chain recombines TRBV29-1 with TRBJ1-5; the D is unclear. The clonotype originates from an adult who was a healthcare worker with PCR-confirmed SARS-CoV-2 infection or an uninfected control (not recorded which). As DNA, the CDR3 is TGCAGCGCGCTCAATCAGCCCCAGCATTTT. Residues: CSALNQPQHF.